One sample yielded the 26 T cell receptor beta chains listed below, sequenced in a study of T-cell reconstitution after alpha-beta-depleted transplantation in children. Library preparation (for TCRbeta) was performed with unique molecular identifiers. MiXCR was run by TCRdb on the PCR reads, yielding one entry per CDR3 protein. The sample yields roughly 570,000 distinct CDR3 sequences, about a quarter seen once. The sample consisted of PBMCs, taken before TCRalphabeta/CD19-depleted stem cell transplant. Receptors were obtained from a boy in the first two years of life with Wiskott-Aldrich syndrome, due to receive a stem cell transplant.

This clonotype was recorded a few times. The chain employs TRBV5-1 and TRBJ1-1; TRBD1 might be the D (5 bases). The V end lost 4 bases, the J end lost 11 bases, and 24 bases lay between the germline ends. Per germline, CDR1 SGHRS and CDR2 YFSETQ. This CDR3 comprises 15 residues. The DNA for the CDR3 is TGCGCCAGCAGCCTTCCCACCGGGACCCCAACAAAGGCTTTCTTT. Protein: CASSLPTGTPTKAFF.

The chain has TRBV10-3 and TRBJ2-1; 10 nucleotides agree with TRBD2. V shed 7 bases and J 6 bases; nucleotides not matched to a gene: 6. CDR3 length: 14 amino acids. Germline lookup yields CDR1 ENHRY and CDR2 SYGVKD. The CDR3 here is CAITISGRVNEQFF. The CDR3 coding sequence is TGTGCCATCACTATCAGCGGGAGGGTCAATGAGCAGTTCTTC.

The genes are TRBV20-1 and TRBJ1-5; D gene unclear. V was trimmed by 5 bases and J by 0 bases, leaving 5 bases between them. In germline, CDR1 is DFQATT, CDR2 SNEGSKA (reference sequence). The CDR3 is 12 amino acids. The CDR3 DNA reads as TGCAGTGCTTTAAATAGCAATCAGCCCCAGCATTTT. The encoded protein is CSALNSNQPQHF.

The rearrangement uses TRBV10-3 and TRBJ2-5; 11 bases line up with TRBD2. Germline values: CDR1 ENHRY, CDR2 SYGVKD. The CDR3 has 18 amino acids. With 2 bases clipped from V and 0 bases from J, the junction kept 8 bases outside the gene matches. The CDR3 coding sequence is TGTGCCATCAGTGAGAGGAGAGCTAGCGGGAGGTACCAAGAGACCCAGTACTTC. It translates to CAISERRASGRYQETQYF.

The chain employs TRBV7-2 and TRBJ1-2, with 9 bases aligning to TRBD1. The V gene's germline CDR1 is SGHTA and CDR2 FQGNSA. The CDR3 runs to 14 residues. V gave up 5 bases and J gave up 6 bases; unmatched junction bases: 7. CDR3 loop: CASSRTQGADGYTF. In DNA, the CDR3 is TGTGCCAGCAGCCGAACACAGGGGGCTGATGGCTACACCTTC.

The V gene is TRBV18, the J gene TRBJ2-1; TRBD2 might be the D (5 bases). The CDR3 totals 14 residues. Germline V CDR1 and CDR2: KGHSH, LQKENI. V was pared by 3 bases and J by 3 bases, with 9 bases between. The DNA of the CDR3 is TGTGCCAGCTCACCGGGCGGACTCTACAATGAGCAGTTCTTC. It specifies CASSPGGLYNEQFF.

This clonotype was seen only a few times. CDR3 bases: TGTGCCAGTAGTACCACTCCGACCGGTAGCAATCAGCCCCAGCATTTT. This encodes CASSTTPTGSNQPQHF. The rearrangement uses TRBV19 and TRBJ1-5, with D unresolved. The CDR3 is made up of 16 amino acids. V lost 4 bases, J lost 0 bases, and 13 bases lay in between. Germline V gene data show CDR1 as LNHDA and CDR2 as SQIVND (reference sequence).

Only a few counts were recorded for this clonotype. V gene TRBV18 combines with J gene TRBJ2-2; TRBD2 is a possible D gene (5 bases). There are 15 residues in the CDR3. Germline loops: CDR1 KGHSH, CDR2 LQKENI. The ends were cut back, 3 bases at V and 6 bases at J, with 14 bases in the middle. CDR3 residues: CASSPRTRGSGELFF. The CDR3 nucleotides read TGTGCCAGCTCACCGAGAACCCGCGGGTCCGGGGAGCTGTTTTTT. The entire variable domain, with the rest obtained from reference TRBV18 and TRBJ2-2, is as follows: NAGVMQNPRHLVRRRGQEARLRCSPMKGHSHVYWYRQLPEEGLKFMVYLQKENIIDESGMPKERFSAEFPKEGPSILRIQQVVRGDSAAYFCASSPRTRGSGELFFGEGSRLTVL.

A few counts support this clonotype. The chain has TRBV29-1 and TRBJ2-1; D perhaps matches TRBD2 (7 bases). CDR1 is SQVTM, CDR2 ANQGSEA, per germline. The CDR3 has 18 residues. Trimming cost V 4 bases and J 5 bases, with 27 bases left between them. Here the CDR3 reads CSVGAGGGRTSRHNEQFF. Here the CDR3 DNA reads TGCAGCGTTGGCGCGGGTGGGGGGCGGACTAGTCGGCACAATGAGCAGTTCTTC.

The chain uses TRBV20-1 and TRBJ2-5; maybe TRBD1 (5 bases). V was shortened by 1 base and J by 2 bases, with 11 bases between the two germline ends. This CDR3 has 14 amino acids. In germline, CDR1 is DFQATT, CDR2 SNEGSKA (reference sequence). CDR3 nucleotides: TGCAGTGCTAGAGTGGAGACAGTACAAGAGACCCAGTACTTC. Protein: CSARVETVQETQYF.

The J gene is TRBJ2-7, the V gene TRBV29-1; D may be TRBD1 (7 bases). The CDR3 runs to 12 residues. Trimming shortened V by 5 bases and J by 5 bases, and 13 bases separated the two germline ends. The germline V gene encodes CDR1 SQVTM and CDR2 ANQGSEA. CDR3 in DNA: TGCAGCGTTCGACAGGGAGGCGACGAGCAGTACTTC. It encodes CSVRQGGDEQYF.

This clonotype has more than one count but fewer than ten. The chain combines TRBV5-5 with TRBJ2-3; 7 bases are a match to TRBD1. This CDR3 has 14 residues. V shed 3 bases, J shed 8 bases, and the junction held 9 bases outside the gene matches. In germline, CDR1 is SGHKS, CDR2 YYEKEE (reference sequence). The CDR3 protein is CASSSQGGGGTQYF. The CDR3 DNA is TGTGCCAGCAGCTCGCAAGGGGGCGGTGGTACGCAGTATTTT. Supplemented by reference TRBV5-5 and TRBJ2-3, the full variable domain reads DAGVTQSPTHLIKTRGQQVTLRCSPISGHKSVSWYQQVLGQGPQFIFQYYEKEERGRGNFPDRFSARQFPNYSSELNVNALLLGDSALYLCASSSQGGGGTQYFGPGTRLTVL.

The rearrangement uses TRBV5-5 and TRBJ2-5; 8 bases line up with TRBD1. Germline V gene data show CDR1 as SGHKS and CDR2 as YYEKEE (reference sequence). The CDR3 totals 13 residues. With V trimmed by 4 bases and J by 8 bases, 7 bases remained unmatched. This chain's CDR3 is CASSTPGQDTQYF. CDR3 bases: TGTGCCAGCAGCACGCCGGGACAGGACACCCAGTACTTC. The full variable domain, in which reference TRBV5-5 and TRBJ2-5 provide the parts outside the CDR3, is DAGVTQSPTHLIKTRGQQVTLRCSPISGHKSVSWYQQVLGQGPQFIFQYYEKEERGRGNFPDRFSARQFPNYSSELNVNALLLGDSALYLCASSTPGQDTQYFGPGTRLLVL.

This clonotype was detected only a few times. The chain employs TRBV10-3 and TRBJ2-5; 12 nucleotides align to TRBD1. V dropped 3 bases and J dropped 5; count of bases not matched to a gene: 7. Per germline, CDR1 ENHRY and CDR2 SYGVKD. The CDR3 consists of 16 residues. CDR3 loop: CAISDPGQGAGETQYF. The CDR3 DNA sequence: TGTGCCATCAGTGATCCGGGACAGGGGGCAGGGGAGACCCAGTACTTC.

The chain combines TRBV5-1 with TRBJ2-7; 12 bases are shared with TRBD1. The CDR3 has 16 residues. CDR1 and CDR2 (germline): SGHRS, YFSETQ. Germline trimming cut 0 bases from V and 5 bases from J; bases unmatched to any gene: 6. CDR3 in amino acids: CASSLAGTGGINEQYF. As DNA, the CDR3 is TGCGCCAGCAGCTTGGCCGGGACAGGGGGCATCAACGAGCAGTACTTC. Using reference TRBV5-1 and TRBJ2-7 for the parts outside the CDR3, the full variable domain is KAGVTQTPRYLIKTRGQQVTLSCSPISGHRSVSWYQQTPGQGLQFLFEYFSETQRNKGNFPGRFSGRQFSNSRSEMNVSTLELGDSALYLCASSLAGTGGINEQYFGPGTRLTVT.

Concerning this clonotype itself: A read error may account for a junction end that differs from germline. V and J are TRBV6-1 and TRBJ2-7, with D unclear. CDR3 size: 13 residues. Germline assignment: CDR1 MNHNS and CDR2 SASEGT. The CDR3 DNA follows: TGTGCCAGCAGTGCCCGTTACTCCTACGAGCGGTACTTC. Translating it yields CASSARYSYERYF.

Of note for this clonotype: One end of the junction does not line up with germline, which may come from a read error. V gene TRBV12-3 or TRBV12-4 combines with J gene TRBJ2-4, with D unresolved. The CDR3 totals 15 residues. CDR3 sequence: CASSLGGSGKNTQYF. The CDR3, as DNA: TGTGCCAGCAGTTTAGGCGGATCTGGCAAAAACACTCAGTACTTC.

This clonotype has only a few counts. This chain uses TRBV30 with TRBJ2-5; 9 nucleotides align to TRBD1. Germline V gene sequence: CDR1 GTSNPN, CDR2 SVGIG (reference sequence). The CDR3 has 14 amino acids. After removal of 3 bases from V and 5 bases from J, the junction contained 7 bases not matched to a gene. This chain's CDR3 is CAWRPQGARETQYF. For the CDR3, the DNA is TGTGCCTGGAGGCCACAGGGGGCTCGGGAGACCCAGTACTTC.

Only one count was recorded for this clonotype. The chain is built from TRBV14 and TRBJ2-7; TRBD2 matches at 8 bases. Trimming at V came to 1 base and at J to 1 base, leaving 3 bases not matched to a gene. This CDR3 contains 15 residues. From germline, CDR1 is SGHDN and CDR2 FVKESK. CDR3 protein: CASSQGLAPSYEQYF. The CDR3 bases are TGTGCCAGCAGCCAAGGACTAGCGCCATCCTACGAGCAGTACTTC.

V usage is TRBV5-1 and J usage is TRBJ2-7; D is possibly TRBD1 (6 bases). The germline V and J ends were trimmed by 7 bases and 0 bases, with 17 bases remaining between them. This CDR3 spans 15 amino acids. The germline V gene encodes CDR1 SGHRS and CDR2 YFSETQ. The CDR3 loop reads CASGLTGTPSYEQYF. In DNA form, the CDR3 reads TGCGCCAGCGGGTTAACCGGGACACCCTCCTACGAGCAGTACTTC.

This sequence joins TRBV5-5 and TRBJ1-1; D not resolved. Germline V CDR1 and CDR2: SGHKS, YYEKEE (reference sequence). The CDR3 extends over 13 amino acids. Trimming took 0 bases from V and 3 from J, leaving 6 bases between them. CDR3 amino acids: CASSLEAYTEAFF. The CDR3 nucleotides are TGTGCCAGCAGCTTGGAAGCATACACTGAAGCTTTCTTT. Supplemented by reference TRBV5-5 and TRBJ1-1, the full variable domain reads DAGVTQSPTHLIKTRGQQVTLRCSPISGHKSVSWYQQVLGQGPQFIFQYYEKEERGRGNFPDRFSARQFPNYSSELNVNALLLGDSALYLCASSLEAYTEAFFGQGTRLTVV.

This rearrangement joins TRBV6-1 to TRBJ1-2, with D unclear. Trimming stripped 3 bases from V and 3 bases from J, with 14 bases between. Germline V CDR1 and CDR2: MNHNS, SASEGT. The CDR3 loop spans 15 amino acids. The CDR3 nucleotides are TGTGCCAGCAGTGACGGTGGCAGGTGGCACTATGGCTACACCTTC. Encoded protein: CASSDGGRWHYGYTF.

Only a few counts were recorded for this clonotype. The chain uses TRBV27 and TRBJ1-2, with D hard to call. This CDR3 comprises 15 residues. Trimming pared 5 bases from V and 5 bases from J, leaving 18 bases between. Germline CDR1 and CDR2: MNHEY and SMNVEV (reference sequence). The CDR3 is CASSPMIMWVYGYTF. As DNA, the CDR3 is TGTGCCAGCAGTCCGATGATAATGTGGGTGTATGGCTACACCTTC.

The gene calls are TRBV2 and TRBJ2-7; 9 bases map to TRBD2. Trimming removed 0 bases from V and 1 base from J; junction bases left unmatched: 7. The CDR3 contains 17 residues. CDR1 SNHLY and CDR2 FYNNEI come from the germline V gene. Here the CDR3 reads CASSEALAGLVSYEQYF. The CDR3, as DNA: TGTGCCAGCAGTGAAGCGCTAGCGGGGTTGGTTTCCTACGAGCAGTACTTC.

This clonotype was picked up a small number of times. The CDR3 region has the DNA TGCAGCGTTGTACCAGGGGGCAATGAGCAGTTCTTC. Translated: CSVVPGGNEQFF. The rearrangement uses TRBV29-1 and TRBJ2-1; 7 nucleotides match TRBD1. The CDR3 is made up of 12 amino acids. The V gene end was trimmed by 4 bases and the J gene end by 6 bases; junction bases not matched to a gene: 3. Germline V lookup: CDR1 SQVTM, CDR2 ANQGSEA.

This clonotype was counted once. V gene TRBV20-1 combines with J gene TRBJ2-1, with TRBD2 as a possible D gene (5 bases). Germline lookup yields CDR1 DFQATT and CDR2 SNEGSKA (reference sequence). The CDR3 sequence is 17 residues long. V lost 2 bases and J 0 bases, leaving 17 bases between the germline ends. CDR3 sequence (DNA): TGCAGTGCTAGAACTTCTGGGCGGGTTAGCTCCTACAATGAGCAGTTCTTC. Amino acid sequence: CSARTSGRVSSYNEQFF.